These T cell receptor beta chains were read from a single sample in a study of shared clonotypes between healthy human individuals. Repertoires were generated with immunoSEQ multiplex PCR, while TCRdb's copy carries only in-frame clones and drops some. The table records some 530,000 clones, 70% to 85% of them present only once. The sample comprised PBMCs. These receptors originate from a woman in her thirties or forties in good health. Some clones in this sample may be carry-over from other donors' samples. The CDR3 runs from the conserved cysteine through the conserved F or W. D genes are given only for firm matches. Size tells how often a clone was seen (once, few, many) or the class of an expanded clone, and some rows leave it out.

v_gene: TRBV29-1; j_gene: TRBJ2-3; d_gene: .; abundance: .; CDR3aa: CSVVAGGTDTQYF
v_gene: TRBV28; j_gene: TRBJ2-1; d_gene: .; abundance: .; CDR3aa: CASGLYNEQFF
v_gene: TRBV18; j_gene: TRBJ1-2; d_gene: TRBD1; abundance: .; CDR3aa: CASSPNPGGVYGYTF
v_gene: TRBV9; j_gene: TRBJ2-3; d_gene: .; abundance: .; CDR3aa: CASSPRAGPSTDTQYF
v_gene: TRBV4-1; j_gene: TRBJ2-3; d_gene: .; abundance: few; CDR3aa: CASSQTGGTQYF
v_gene: TRBV28; j_gene: TRBJ2-3; d_gene: TRBD1; abundance: .; CDR3aa: CASSSGDRGTDTQYF
v_gene: TRBV5-1; j_gene: TRBJ1-4; d_gene: .; abundance: once; CDR3aa: CASSLWANEKLFF
v_gene: TRBV9; j_gene: TRBJ2-1; d_gene: TRBD2; abundance: once; CDR3aa: CASSASGRGHNEQFF
v_gene: TRBV4-2; j_gene: TRBJ1-5; d_gene: .; abundance: .; CDR3aa: CASSQGDRFNQPQHF
v_gene: TRBV7-2; j_gene: TRBJ1-4; d_gene: .; abundance: few; CDR3aa: CASSNDRREKLFF
v_gene: TRBV30; j_gene: TRBJ2-4; d_gene: TRBD2; abundance: .; CDR3aa: CAWRLAGAKNIQYF
v_gene: TRBV18; j_gene: TRBJ1-1; d_gene: .; abundance: .; CDR3aa: CASSPAGDTEAFF
v_gene: TRBV11-2; j_gene: TRBJ2-1; d_gene: .; abundance: .; CDR3aa: CASSLRSGDLGYNEQFF
v_gene: TRBV15; j_gene: TRBJ1-3; d_gene: .; abundance: once; CDR3aa: CATSSPLGVSGNTIYF
v_gene: TRBV19; j_gene: TRBJ2-1; d_gene: .; abundance: .; CDR3aa: CASSHRDPDSWWDYNEQFF
v_gene: TRBV4-2; j_gene: TRBJ2-2; d_gene: TRBD2; abundance: .; CDR3aa: CASSQVAGTNTGELFF
v_gene: TRBV7-8; j_gene: TRBJ1-5; d_gene: .; abundance: .; CDR3aa: CASSYNREFNQPQHF
v_gene: TRBV27; j_gene: TRBJ2-7; d_gene: .; abundance: once; CDR3aa: CASSFGQSYEQYF
v_gene: TRBV19; j_gene: TRBJ1-5; d_gene: .; abundance: once; CDR3aa: CASTPRQGSNQPQHF
v_gene: TRBV2; j_gene: TRBJ2-5; d_gene: TRBD2; abundance: .; CDR3aa: CASTRLAAQETQYF
v_gene: TRBV4-1; j_gene: TRBJ2-2; d_gene: TRBD2; abundance: .; CDR3aa: CASSHLGLAGSNTGELFF
v_gene: TRBV7-2; j_gene: TRBJ2-1; d_gene: TRBD2; abundance: .; CDR3aa: CASKLTGLATEQFF
v_gene: TRBV5-1; j_gene: TRBJ2-2; d_gene: TRBD2; abundance: .; CDR3aa: CASSFVAGPTGELFF
v_gene: TRBV28; j_gene: TRBJ2-1; d_gene: TRBD1; abundance: once; CDR3aa: CASNRQGASGEQFF
v_gene: TRBV30; j_gene: TRBJ2-1; d_gene: TRBD2; abundance: .; CDR3aa: CAWSKLAGLNNEQFF
v_gene: TRBV10-1; j_gene: TRBJ2-1; d_gene: .; abundance: .; CDR3aa: CATSDSFNNEQFF
v_gene: TRBV15; j_gene: TRBJ2-7; d_gene: .; abundance: once; CDR3aa: CATSRDQGYEQYF
v_gene: TRBV13; j_gene: TRBJ2-3; d_gene: .; abundance: .; CDR3aa: CASSLEGRITDTQYF
v_gene: TRBV19; j_gene: TRBJ1-4; d_gene: .; abundance: .; CDR3aa: CASSIWFGEDANEKLFF
v_gene: TRBV7-9; j_gene: TRBJ1-1; d_gene: .; abundance: .; CDR3aa: CASSLARGEAFF
v_gene: TRBV5-1; j_gene: TRBJ1-1; d_gene: .; abundance: few; CDR3aa: CASSLDRLNTEAFF
v_gene: TRBV5-4; j_gene: TRBJ2-1; d_gene: TRBD2; abundance: .; CDR3aa: CASSLGAGEFYNEQFF
v_gene: TRBV28; j_gene: .; d_gene: .; abundance: .; CDR3aa: CASSLSSGPTYEQYF
v_gene: TRBV5-1; j_gene: TRBJ2-2; d_gene: TRBD2; abundance: .; CDR3aa: CASSWTSGTPTELFF
v_gene: TRBV10-3; j_gene: TRBJ1-5; d_gene: .; abundance: few; CDR3aa: CAISESNNQPQHF